A single sample gave rise to the 31 T cell receptor beta chains below, sequenced in a study of blood T cells in healthy people across ages. Alongside a J-beta primer mix, a sample-barcoded 5' primer served in a second PCR lasting 7 to 11 cycles. TCRdb re-called the 5' RACE reads through MiXCR, storing one row per CDR3 protein. The table records 1.5 million to 2 million distinct CDR3 sequences, roughly 27% of them present only once. The source material was blood. The receptors shown here come from a woman in her thirties in good health.

This clonotype was found many times. This chain joins TRBV5-1 and TRBJ2-7; the D is unclear. Germline lookup yields CDR1 SGHRS and CDR2 YFSETQ. The CDR3 has 14 amino acids. Trimming pared 2 bases from V and 2 bases from J, leaving 11 bases between. The CDR3 DNA sequence: TGCGCCAGCAGCTTACGCAGCCTTACCTACGAGCAGTACTTC. The encoded protein is CASSLRSLTYEQYF.

The rearrangement joins TRBV7-9 to TRBJ1-5; TRBD1 matches at 8 bases. In germline, CDR1 is SEHNR, CDR2 FQNEAQ (reference sequence). This CDR3 is 16 amino acids long. The trim removed 5 bases at V and 4 bases at J, leaving 10 bases unmatched. The CDR3 nucleotides are TGTGCCAGCAGCCGGACAGGGACGACGTGGAATCAGCCCCAGCATTTT. Translation: CASSRTGTTWNQPQHF.

V is TRBV5-1 and J is TRBJ2-7, with unresolved D. Trimming shortened V by 4 bases and J by 3 bases, and 14 bases separated the two germline ends. Germline-derived CDR1 and CDR2 are SGHRS and YFSETQ. The CDR3 length is 14 residues. CDR3: CASSLPGPDYEQYF. For the CDR3, the DNA is TGCGCCAGCAGCCTTCCGGGCCCGGACTACGAGCAGTACTTC.

This chain joins TRBV14 and TRBJ1-1; D ambiguous. Trimming took off 2 bases at V and 7 bases at J, with 8 bases between the two ends. The CDR3 consists of 12 residues. CDR1 and CDR2 from the germline V gene are SGHDN and FVKESK. The CDR3 spells CASSQTEIEAFF. The CDR3 nucleotides read TGTGCCAGCAGCCAAACGGAAATTGAAGCTTTCTTT.

The chain carries TRBV5-1 and TRBJ1-2, with D possibly TRBD1 on 6 matching bases. The CDR3 runs to 17 residues. Trimming cost V 6 bases and J 4 bases, with 25 bases left between them. Germline CDR1 and CDR2: SGHRS and YFSETQ. This CDR3 is CASMSGASSQLLYGYTF. The CDR3 nucleotides read TGCGCCAGCATGTCGGGGGCCTCATCCCAACTCCTCTATGGCTACACCTTC.

V is TRBV12-3 or TRBV12-4 and J is TRBJ2-3; 13 bases align to TRBD2. This CDR3 is built from 17 residues. Losses at the gene ends were 6 bases for V and 4 bases for J; bases not matched to a gene: 10. The CDR3 coding sequence is TGTGCCAGCAGACGAACTAGCGGGAGGGCGAGAGCAGATACGCAGTATTTT. It translates to CASRRTSGRARADTQYF.

V usage is TRBV2 and J usage is TRBJ2-3; the match to TRBD1 covers 9 bases. The trim removed 6 bases at V and 4 bases at J, leaving 14 bases unmatched. Germline V gene data show CDR1 as SNHLY and CDR2 as FYNNEI. The CDR3 loop spans 17 amino acids. This chain's CDR3 is CASSPNGGTGMPDTQYF. Here the CDR3 DNA reads TGTGCCAGCAGCCCTAACGGAGGGACAGGGATGCCAGATACGCAGTATTTT.

The sample holds many counts of this clonotype. The V gene is TRBV29-1, the J gene TRBJ2-5, with D possibly TRBD2 on 6 matching bases. CDR3 size: 14 residues. The V end was cut by 1 base, the J end by 0 bases, with 9 bases between. Germline values: CDR1 SQVTM, CDR2 ANQGSEA. CDR3 region: CSVEGPGDQETQYF. The CDR3, as DNA: TGCAGCGTTGAAGGTCCGGGGGACCAAGAGACCCAGTACTTC.

This clonotype has a handful of counts. The CDR3 reads CASSPTWEERREGTQYF. In nucleotides, the CDR3 is TGTGCCAGCAGCCCCACCTGGGAGGAGCGGCGGGAGGGGACCCAGTACTTC. V usage is TRBV7-6 and J usage is TRBJ2-5; 9 nucleotides line up with TRBD2. From germline, CDR1 is SGHVS and CDR2 FNYEAQ. CDR3 size: 17 residues. Losses at the gene ends were 5 bases for V and 7 bases for J; bases not matched to a gene: 17.

V gene TRBV20-1 combines with J gene TRBJ2-2; D gene unclear. The CDR3 is 13 amino acids. Germline V lookup: CDR1 DFQATT, CDR2 SNEGSKA (reference sequence). V gave up 5 bases and J gave up 7 bases, with 14 bases separating them. The CDR3 is CSAFQPTGGELFF. The CDR3 DNA reads as TGCAGTGCTTTCCAACCGACCGGCGGGGAGCTGTTTTTT.

This chain connects TRBV28 to TRBJ2-5; 10 bases are shared with TRBD1. V gave up 5 bases and J gave up 2 bases; unmatched junction bases: 5. Germline values: CDR1 MDHEN, CDR2 SYDVKM. The CDR3 is 15 residues long. CDR3: CASSTGTGAQETQYF. CDR3 DNA sequence: TGTGCCAGCAGTACCGGGACAGGGGCGCAAGAGACCCAGTACTTC.

A few counts support this clonotype. CDR3 loop: CASSVGTRNGFF. The CDR3 nucleotides are TGTGCCAGCAGCGTAGGTACTAGGAATGGGTTCTTC. The chain employs TRBV9 and TRBJ2-1; TRBD2 might be the D (5 bases). This CDR3 has 12 residues. The ends were cut back, 0 bases at V and 15 bases at J, with 13 bases in the middle. Germline V gene lookup returns CDR1 SGDLS and CDR2 YYNGEE.

This clonotype was found many times. This chain connects TRBV29-1 to TRBJ2-5; TRBD2 might be the D (6 bases). V gave up 6 bases and J gave up 4 bases, with 21 bases separating them. The CDR3 is 15 residues long. Germline V gene data show CDR1 as SQVTM and CDR2 as ANQGSEA. The CDR3 spells CSVVPPPGLPETQYF. CDR3 nucleotides: TGCAGCGTAGTACCTCCTCCGGGACTTCCAGAGACCCAGTACTTC.

This clonotype was picked up a small number of times. CDR3 in DNA: TGTGCCAGCAGCGCCCAGGGACGTTTGGTCGGTGAGCAGTTCTTC. Protein: CASSAQGRLVGEQFF. The chain is built from TRBV7-2 and TRBJ2-1; D possibly uses TRBD1 or TRBD2 (5 bases each). Germline CDR1 SGHTA, CDR2 FQGNSA. Trimming cost V 5 bases and J 9 bases, with 20 bases left between them. The CDR3 totals 15 residues.

This clonotype has a handful of counts. One end of the junction fails to match germline, which may point to a read error. The chain recombines TRBV5-1 with TRBJ2-6, with D perhaps TRBD1 (5 bases). The CDR3 sequence is 16 residues long. Germline CDR1 and CDR2: SGHRS and YFSETQ. The CDR3, as DNA: TGCGCCAACAGCGCTGGACACGGCTCTGGGGCCAACGTCCTGACTTTC. Protein sequence: CANSAGHGSGANVLTF.

The V and J genes are TRBV4-1 and TRBJ2-3; the D gene is possibly TRBD1 (5 bases). The CDR3 sequence is 15 residues long. The V end lost 0 bases, the J end lost 1 base, and 8 bases lay between the germline ends. Per germline, CDR1 MGHRA and CDR2 YSYEKL. The CDR3 coding sequence is TGCGCCAGCAGCCAAGATGGGGCGCGCACAGATACGCAGTATTTT. It encodes CASSQDGARTDTQYF.

This rearrangement joins TRBV5-1 to TRBJ2-3; D is possibly TRBD2 (6 bases). This CDR3 comprises 16 residues. In germline, CDR1 is SGHRS, CDR2 YFSETQ. The V end lost 6 bases, the J end lost 1 base, and 18 bases lay between the germline ends. The CDR3: CASNSASPGGTDTQYF. CDR3 sequence (DNA): TGCGCCAGCAACTCCGCCAGCCCGGGAGGCACAGATACGCAGTATTTT.

This clonotype was found many times. The V and J genes are TRBV29-1 and TRBJ2-1, with 13 bases matching TRBD2. Germline V CDR1 and CDR2: SQVTM, ANQGSEA. This CDR3 contains 14 residues. Trimming at V came to 6 bases and at J to 8 bases, leaving 7 bases not matched to a gene. CDR3 coding DNA: TGCAGCGTCACTAGCGGGAGGGCCATGGATGAGCAGTTCTTC. This sequence encodes CSVTSGRAMDEQFF.

The gene calls are TRBV20-1 and TRBJ2-3; D gene uncertain. V was pared by 2 bases and J by 6 bases, with 6 bases between. CDR1 is DFQATT, CDR2 SNEGSKA, per germline (reference sequence). CDR3 length equals 11 residues. The CDR3 reads CSARSHDTQYF. The CDR3 nucleotides are TGCAGTGCTAGATCGCACGATACGCAGTATTTT.

Turning to this clonotype: At one end, the junction sequence differs from germline, possibly due to a read error. The V gene is TRBV11-2, the J gene TRBJ2-1; possible D gene TRBD2, 7 bases. This CDR3 has 17 amino acids. In germline, CDR1 is SGHAT, CDR2 FQNNGV. CDR3 sequence: CASSSSRGASKYNGQFF. The CDR3 nucleotides are TGTGCCAGCAGCTCATCACGGGGGGCTTCCAAATACAATGGGCAGTTCTTC. The full variable domain, completed using reference TRBV11-2 and TRBJ2-1, is EAGVAQSPRYKIIEKRQSVAFWCNPISGHATLYWYQQILGQGPKLLIQFQNNGVVDDSQLPKDRFSAERLKGVDSTLKIQPAKLEDSAVYLCASSSSRGASKYNGQFFGPGTRLTVL.

The CDR3 spells CASSLASETPAYEQYF. The DNA of the CDR3 is TGTGCCAGCAGCTTGGCTAGCGAGACTCCCGCCTACGAGCAGTACTTC. The chain combines TRBV7-9 with TRBJ2-4; D is perhaps TRBD2 (6 bases). TRBJ2-7 matches the DNA end more closely, so the J call is doubtful. The CDR3 has 16 residues. Germline CDR1 and CDR2: SEHNR and FQNEAQ (reference sequence).

Note on this clonotype: A clone one base away is much larger, so this may be a read error. It is likely a read error, because the conserved phenylalanine at the end of the CDR3 is missing. The rearrangement uses TRBV11-2 and TRBJ2-5, with 8 bases lining up with TRBD2. Germline lookup yields CDR1 SGHAT and CDR2 FQNNGV. The CDR3 is 16 amino acids. Trimming cost V 5 bases and J 6 bases; bases outside gene matches: 14. CDR3 nucleotides: TGTGCCAGCAGCCCAAGCCCCGGGGGGGCCCTACAGACCCAGTACTGC. The encoded protein is CASSPSPGGALQTQYC.

The rearrangement joins TRBV15 to TRBJ2-2; D possibly matches TRBD1 or TRBD2 (5 bases each). Germline V gene lookup returns CDR1 LNHNV and CDR2 YYDKDF (reference sequence). This CDR3 spans 15 amino acids. Deletions cut 3 bases from V and 4 bases from J, with 12 bases between. CDR3 sequence: CATSSQGRGTGELFF. For the CDR3, the DNA is TGTGCCACCAGCAGCCAGGGACGGGGCACCGGGGAGCTGTTTTTT.

This clonotype was observed a single time. The chain combines TRBV5-1 with TRBJ2-2; D gene unclear. V lost 0 bases, J lost 0 bases, and 9 bases lay in between. The CDR3 loop spans 16 amino acids. The germline V gene has CDR1 SGHRS and CDR2 YFSETQ. The CDR3 DNA reads TGCGCCAGCAGCTTGGTCATCAGGACGAACACCGGGGAGCTGTTTTTT. This encodes CASSLVIRTNTGELFF.

J is TRBJ1-1 and V is TRBV20-1; D is ambiguous. Germline CDR1 is DFQATT and CDR2 is SNEGSKA (reference sequence). The CDR3 spans 13 residues. Deletions cut 3 bases from V and 5 bases from J, with 13 bases between. CDR3 sequence reads: CSASGALGTEAFF. For the CDR3, the DNA is TGCAGTGCTAGCGGTGCTTTGGGGACTGAAGCTTTCTTT.

The sample holds a few counts of this clonotype. V is TRBV7-8 and J is TRBJ2-1, with a tentative D call TRBD2 (6 bases). The germline V and J ends were trimmed by 4 bases and 9 bases, with 10 bases remaining between them. The germline V gene has CDR1 SGHVS and CDR2 FQNEAQ. The CDR3 spans 12 residues. The CDR3 nucleotides are TGTGCCAGCAGCTCCCGGAGGGGTGAGCAGTTCTTC. This encodes CASSSRRGEQFF.

This sequence joins TRBV7-8 and TRBJ1-5, with 7 bases aligning to TRBD1. The CDR3 loop spans 15 amino acids. Germline V gives CDR1 SGHVS, CDR2 FQNEAQ. Losses at the gene ends were 5 bases for V and 2 bases for J; bases not matched to a gene: 6. The CDR3, as DNA: TGTGCCAGCAGCCCCACGACAGGGCGCAATCAGCCCCAGCATTTT. This codes for CASSPTTGRNQPQHF.

The chain employs TRBV27 and TRBJ2-5; D might be TRBD2 (6 bases). The CDR3 consists of 14 residues. The germline V and J ends were trimmed by 5 bases and 5 bases, with 15 bases remaining between them. The germline V gene encodes CDR1 MNHEY and CDR2 SMNVEV (reference sequence). CDR3 in amino acids: CASSPGPRGETQYF. CDR3 DNA sequence: TGTGCCAGCAGTCCCGGGCCCCGGGGGGAGACCCAGTACTTC.

Remarks on this clonotype: Since a much larger clone is just one base distant, this may be a read error. The V and J genes are TRBV21-1 and TRBJ2-7; the tabulated D call, TRBD1, remains unverified against the DNA. TRBV21-1 is a pseudogene locus. CDR3 length equals 12 residues. CDR3 residues: CARFKCRGEQYF. Written as DNA, the CDR3 is TGTGCCAGGTTTAAATGTCGCGGTGAGCAGTACTTC.

Notes on this clonotype: A read error is possible here, since a much larger clone lies one base away. J is TRBJ2-1 and V is TRBV12-3 or TRBV12-4; TRBD2 matches 7 bases. V was clipped by 5 bases and J by 8 bases; unmatched bases: 15. This CDR3 spans 16 amino acids. The CDR3 region has the DNA TGTGCCAGCAGTCCGCCGGGTAGAGGGAGGGCCTATGAGCAGTTCTTC. Its translation is CASSPPGRGRAYEQFF.

The V call is TRBV5-1, the J call TRBJ2-3; D possibly corresponds to TRBD2 (7 bases). This CDR3 region has 13 residues. Germline CDR1 and CDR2: SGHRS and YFSETQ. V was cut by 7 bases and J by 4 bases, with 13 bases left in between. The CDR3 bases are TGCGCCAGCTCCGAGGGGGGGTCAGATACGCAGTATTTT. Encoded protein: CASSEGGSDTQYF.